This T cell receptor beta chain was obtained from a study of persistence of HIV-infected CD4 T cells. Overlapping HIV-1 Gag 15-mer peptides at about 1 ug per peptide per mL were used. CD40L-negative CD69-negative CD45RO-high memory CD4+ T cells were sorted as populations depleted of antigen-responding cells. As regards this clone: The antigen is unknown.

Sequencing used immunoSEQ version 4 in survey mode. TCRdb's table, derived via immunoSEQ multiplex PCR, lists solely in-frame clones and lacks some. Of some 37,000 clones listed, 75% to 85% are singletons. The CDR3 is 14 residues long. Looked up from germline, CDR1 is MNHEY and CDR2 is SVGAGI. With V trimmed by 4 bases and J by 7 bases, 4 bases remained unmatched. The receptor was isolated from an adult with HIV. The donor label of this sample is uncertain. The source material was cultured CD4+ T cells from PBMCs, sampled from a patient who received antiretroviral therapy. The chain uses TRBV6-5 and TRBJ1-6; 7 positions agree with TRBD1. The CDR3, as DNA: TGTGCCAGCAGTTCTGGACAGGCCAATTCACCCCTCCACTTT. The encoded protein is CASSSGQANSPLHF.